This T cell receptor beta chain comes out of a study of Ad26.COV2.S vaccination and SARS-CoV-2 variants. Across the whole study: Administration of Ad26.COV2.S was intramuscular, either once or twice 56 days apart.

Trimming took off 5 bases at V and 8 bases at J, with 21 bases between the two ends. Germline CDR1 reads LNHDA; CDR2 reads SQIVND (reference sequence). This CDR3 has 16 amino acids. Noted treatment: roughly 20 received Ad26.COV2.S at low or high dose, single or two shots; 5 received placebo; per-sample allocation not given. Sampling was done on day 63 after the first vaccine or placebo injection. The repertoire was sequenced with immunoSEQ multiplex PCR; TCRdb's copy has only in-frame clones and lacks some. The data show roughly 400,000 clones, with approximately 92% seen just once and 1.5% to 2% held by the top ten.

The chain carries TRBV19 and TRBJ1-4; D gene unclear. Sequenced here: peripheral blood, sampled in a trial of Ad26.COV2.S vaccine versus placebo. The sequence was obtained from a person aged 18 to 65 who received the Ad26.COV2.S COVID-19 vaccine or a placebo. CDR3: CASSPTTGSEGEKLFF. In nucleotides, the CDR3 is TGTGCCAGTAGTCCCACCACCGGGTCAGAAGGGGAAAAACTGTTTTTT.